Listed below are T cell receptor beta chains from one sample, sequenced in a study of identical twins. TCRdb reprocessed the 5' RACE reads with MiXCR, giving one entry per CDR3 protein. This sample has about 480,000 distinct CDR3 sequences, with more than 13% found just once. The same sample was also studied in work on yellow fever vaccine responses in identical twins.

Input material: CD4+ T cells sorted from blood. The receptors here all came from a woman aged 18-29 years in good health. Both conserved end residues are part of each CDR3. The D gene is left open where the match is weak. The size of a clone is reported for some rows only, either as once, few or many, or as a class for expanded clones.

CDR3aa | CDR3nt | d_gene | abundance | v_gene | len | j_gene
CAWSRQDKRKNIQYF | TGTGCCTGGAGTAGGCAGGACAAGAGGAAAAACATTCAGTACTTC | . | . | TRBV30 | 15 | TRBJ2-4
CSARDGRVPQETQYF | TGCAGTGCTAGAGACGGCAGGGTCCCCCAAGAGACCCAGTACTTC | . | . | TRBV20-1 | 15 | TRBJ2-5
CASMGTGPYEQYF | TGTGCCAGCATGGGGACAGGCCCCTACGAGCAGTACTTC | TRBD1 | few | TRBV28 | 13 | TRBJ2-7
CASSQDSVGEQYF | TGTGCCAGCAGCCAAGACTCGGTGGGAGAGCAGTACTTC | . | few | TRBV3-1 | 13 | TRBJ2-7
CSASGSGIGSDTQYF | TGCAGTGCCTCTGGTAGCGGGATAGGGTCAGATACGCAGTATTTT | TRBD2 | . | TRBV20-1 | 15 | TRBJ2-3
CSASPGADTQYF | TGCAGTGCTAGTCCAGGCGCAGATACGCAGTATTTT | . | few | TRBV20-1 | 12 | TRBJ2-3
CASSRQDPNYGYTF | TGTGCCAGCAGTCGACAGGACCCTAACTATGGCTACACCTTC | . | . | TRBV6-1 | 14 | TRBJ1-2
CASTPGLAGHTGELFF | TGTGCCAGCACCCCGGGACTAGCGGGTCACACCGGGGAGCTGTTTTTT | TRBD2 | few | TRBV12-3/TRBV12-4 | 16 | TRBJ2-2
CASREPGQGARTGELFF | TGTGCCAGCCGGGAACCGGGACAGGGGGCGAGAACCGGGGAGCTGTTTTTT | TRBD1 | . | TRBV3-1 | 17 | TRBJ2-2
CASSLESGRAGETQYF | TGCGCCAGCAGCTTAGAGAGCGGGAGGGCCGGGGAGACCCAGTACTTC | TRBD2 | few | TRBV5-1 | 16 | TRBJ2-5
CAISEGQGPEAFF | TGTGCCATCAGTGAGGGACAGGGCCCTGAAGCTTTCTTT | TRBD1 | many | TRBV10-3 | 13 | TRBJ1-1
CATSSGGGVAAKNIQYF | TGTGCCACCAGCAGTGGGGGGGGGGTAGCAGCCAAAAACATTCAGTACTTC | TRBD2 | many | TRBV15 | 17 | TRBJ2-4
CASTITSGSTGEQFF | TGTGCCAGCACCATTACTAGCGGGAGTACTGGTGAGCAGTTCTTC | TRBD2 | . | TRBV7-2 | 15 | TRBJ2-1
CASSPLTGKTEAFF | TGCGCCAGCAGTCCACTGACAGGGAAGACTGAAGCTTTCTTT | TRBD1 | . | TRBV4-1 | 14 | TRBJ1-1
CASRDGSFYGYTF | TGTGCCAGCAGGGACGGATCCTTCTATGGCTACACCTTC | . | few | TRBV6-1 | 13 | TRBJ1-2
CSASGQGDEQYF | TGCAGTGCTTCGGGACAGGGAGACGAGCAGTACTTC | TRBD1 | . | TRBV20-1 | 12 | TRBJ2-7
CASSAKGETQYF | TGTGCCAGCAGCGCAAAGGGGGAGACCCAGTACTTC | . | . | TRBV12-3/TRBV12-4 | 12 | TRBJ2-5
CASSDSGTGGAAF | TGCGCCAGCAGCGATTCCGGGACAGGGGGCGCCGCCTTC | TRBD1 | few | TRBV5-1 | 13 | TRBJ1-2
CASSQVPGGDTQYF | TGCGCCAGCAGCCAAGTTCCGGGAGGAGATACGCAGTATTTT | TRBD2 | few | TRBV4-3 | 14 | TRBJ2-3
CASSQGTQGNSGANVLTF | TGCGCCAGCAGCCAAGGAACACAGGGGAACTCTGGGGCCAACGTCCTGACTTTC | TRBD1 | . | TRBV4-1 | 18 | TRBJ2-6
CAIAAFTRTGELFF | TGTGCCATCGCTGCATTCACGAGGACCGGGGAGCTGTTTTTT | . | few | TRBV11-2 | 14 | TRBJ2-2
CASSQGLDSSYEQYF | TGTGCCAGCAGCCAAGGATTAGACAGCTCCTACGAGCAGTACTTC | . | . | TRBV4-2 | 15 | TRBJ2-7
CASSYKDNEQFF | TGTGCCAGCAGTTATAAGGACAATGAGCAGTTCTTC | . | . | TRBV6-6 | 12 | TRBJ2-1
CASTGPGGTDTQYF | TGTGCCAGCACGGGCCCGGGGGGAACAGATACGCAGTATTTT | TRBD2 | many | TRBV12-3/TRBV12-4 | 14 | TRBJ2-3
CSAPSEGANTGELFF | TGCAGTGCCCCCAGCGAGGGGGCGAACACCGGGGAGCTGTTTTTT | . | . | TRBV20-1 | 15 | TRBJ2-2
CASSTGKSTDTQYF | TGTGCCAGTTCGACAGGGAAAAGCACAGATACGCAGTATTTT | TRBD1 | few | TRBV12-3/TRBV12-4 | 14 | TRBJ2-3
CASSQGLEPLGETQYF | TGTGCCAGCAGCCAAGGTCTGGAACCGCTTGGGGAGACCCAGTACTTC | . | . | TRBV14 | 16 | TRBJ2-5
CASSFKATTGELFF | TGTGCCAGCAGCTTCAAAGCGACGACCGGGGAGCTGTTTTTT | . | . | TRBV11-3 | 14 | TRBJ2-2
CASSQIQGARTDTQYF | TGTGCCAGCAGCCAAATCCAGGGGGCGCGTACAGATACGCAGTATTTT | TRBD1 | few | TRBV14 | 16 | TRBJ2-3
CASSLGRDYSTDTQYF | TGTGCCAGCAGCTTGGGTCGAGACTATAGCACAGATACGCAGTATTTT | . | few | TRBV5-8 | 16 | TRBJ2-3
CASSLLDREGSPLHF | TGTGCCAGCAGCTTATTGGACAGGGAAGGTTCACCCCTCCACTTT | TRBD1 | . | TRBV13 | 15 | TRBJ1-6
CASSPFDRASGGEQYF | TGTGCCAGCTCACCCTTCGACAGGGCGTCTGGGGGCGAGCAGTACTTC | TRBD1 | . | TRBV18 | 16 | TRBJ2-7
CASRDRGDTGELFF | TGTGCCAGCAGGGACAGGGGGGACACCGGGGAGCTGTTTTTT | TRBD1 | . | TRBV6-2/TRBV6-3 | 14 | TRBJ2-2
CASSSTGTRGSPLHF | TGTGCCAGCAGTTCAACCGGGACAAGGGGTTCACCCCTCCACTTT | . | . | TRBV12-3/TRBV12-4 | 15 | TRBJ1-6
CSVGGSTNTDTQYF | TGCAGCGTGGGTGGCAGTACTAACACAGATACGCAGTATTTT | . | . | TRBV29-1 | 14 | TRBJ2-3
CASSYSGGGYETQYF | TGTGCCAGCAGTTACTCGGGGGGGGGGTACGAGACCCAGTACTTC | TRBD2 | few | TRBV6-5 | 15 | TRBJ2-5
CASSSGQNTQYF | TGTGCCAGCAGCTCAGGACAGAATACGCAGTATTTT | . | . | TRBV11-3 | 12 | TRBJ2-3